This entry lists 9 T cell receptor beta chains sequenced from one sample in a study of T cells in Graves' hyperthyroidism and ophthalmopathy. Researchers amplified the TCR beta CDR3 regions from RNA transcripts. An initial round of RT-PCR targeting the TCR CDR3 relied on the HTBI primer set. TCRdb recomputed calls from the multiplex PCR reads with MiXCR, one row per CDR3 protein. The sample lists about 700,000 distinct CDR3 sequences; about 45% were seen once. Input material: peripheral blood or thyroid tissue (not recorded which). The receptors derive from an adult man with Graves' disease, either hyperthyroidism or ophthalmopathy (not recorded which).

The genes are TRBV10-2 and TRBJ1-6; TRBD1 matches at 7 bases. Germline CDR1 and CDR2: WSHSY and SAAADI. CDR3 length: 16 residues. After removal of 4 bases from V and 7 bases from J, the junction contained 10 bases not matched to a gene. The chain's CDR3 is CASSVGGQTKNSPLHF. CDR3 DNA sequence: TGCGCCAGCAGTGTTGGGGGACAGACAAAGAATTCACCCCTCCACTTT.

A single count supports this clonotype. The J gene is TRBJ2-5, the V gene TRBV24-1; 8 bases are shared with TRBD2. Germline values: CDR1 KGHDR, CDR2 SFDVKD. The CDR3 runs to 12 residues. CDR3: CSTSPGGETQYF. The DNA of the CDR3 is TGTTCTACCTCGCCGGGAGGGGAGACCCAGTACTTC.

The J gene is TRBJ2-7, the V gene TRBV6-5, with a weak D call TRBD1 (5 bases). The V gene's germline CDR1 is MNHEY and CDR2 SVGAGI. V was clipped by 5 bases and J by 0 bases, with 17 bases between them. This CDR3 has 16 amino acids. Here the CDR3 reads CASSLSTGRSSYEQYF. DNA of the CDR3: TGTGCCAGCAGTCTCTCAACAGGCAGGAGCTCCTACGAGCAGTACTTC.

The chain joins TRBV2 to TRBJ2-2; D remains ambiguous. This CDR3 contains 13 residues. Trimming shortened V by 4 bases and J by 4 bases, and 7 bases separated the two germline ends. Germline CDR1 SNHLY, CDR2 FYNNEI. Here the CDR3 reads CASSVASTGELFF. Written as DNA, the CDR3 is TGTGCCAGCAGTGTGGCGAGCACCGGGGAGCTGTTTTTT.

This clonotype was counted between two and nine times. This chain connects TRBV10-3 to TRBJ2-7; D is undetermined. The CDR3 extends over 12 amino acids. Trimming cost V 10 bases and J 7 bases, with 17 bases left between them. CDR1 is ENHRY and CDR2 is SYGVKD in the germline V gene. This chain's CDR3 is CASLTPPWEQYF. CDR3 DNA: TGTGCCAGCCTAACCCCACCTTGGGAGCAGTACTTC.

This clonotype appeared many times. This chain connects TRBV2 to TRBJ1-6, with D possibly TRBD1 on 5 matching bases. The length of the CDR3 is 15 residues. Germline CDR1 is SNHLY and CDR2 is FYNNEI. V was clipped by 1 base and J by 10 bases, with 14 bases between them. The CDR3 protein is CASSEDWGRDSPLHF. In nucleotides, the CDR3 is TGTGCCAGCAGTGAAGATTGGGGGAGGGACTCACCCCTCCACTTT.

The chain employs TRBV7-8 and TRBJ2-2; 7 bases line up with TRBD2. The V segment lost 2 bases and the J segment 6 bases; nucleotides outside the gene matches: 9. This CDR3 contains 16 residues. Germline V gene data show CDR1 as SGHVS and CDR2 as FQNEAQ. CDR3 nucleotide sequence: TGTGCCAGCAGCTTAACCGGGAGGCAGAGGCCCGGGGAGCTGTTTTTT. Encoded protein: CASSLTGRQRPGELFF.

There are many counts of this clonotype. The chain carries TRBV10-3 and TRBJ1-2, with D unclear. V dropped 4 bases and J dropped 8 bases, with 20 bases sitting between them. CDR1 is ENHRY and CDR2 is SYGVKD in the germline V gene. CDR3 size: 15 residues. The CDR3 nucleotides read TGTGCCATCAGTGTACGTCCTGGGGTGGTGAAGGGCTACACCTTC. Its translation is CAISVRPGVVKGYTF.

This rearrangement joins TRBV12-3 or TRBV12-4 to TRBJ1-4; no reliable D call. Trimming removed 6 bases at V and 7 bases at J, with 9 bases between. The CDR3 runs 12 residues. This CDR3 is CASRAFGEKLFF. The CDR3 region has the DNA TGTGCCAGCAGGGCGTTTGGTGAAAAACTGTTTTTT.